The rows below give T cell receptor beta chains drawn from one sample of a study of CD4 T cells in relation to SARS-CoV-2 and coronaviruses. The antigens these receptors bind are not known. Libraries were prepared by immunoSEQ multiplex PCR; TCRdb keeps only in-frame clonotypes and omits some of them. This table has about 23,000 clones, approximately 80% appearing once. Specimen: CD4+ T cells from PBMCs, cultured in vitro. The receptors stem from a human donor in good health. Both conserved end residues are part of each CDR3. The D gene is left open where the match is weak. Expanded clones are given a class, and other clones once, few, many or no size at all.

>-|-|TRBJ2-3|TRBV7-3
CASSSEGRGEDTQYF
TGTGCCAGCAGCTCGGAGGGCCGGGGTGAAGATACGCAGTATTTT
>few|-|TRBJ1-6|TRBV4-1
CASSQESLLPLHF
TGCGCCAGCAGCCAAGAATCCCTTCTACCCCTCCACTTT
>-|TRBD2|TRBJ2-7|TRBV18
CASSTSGRAYEQYF
TGTGCCAGCTCAACTAGCGGGAGGGCCTACGAGCAGTACTTC
>once|-|TRBJ2-7|TRBV10-3
CAISESLGPGYEQYF
TGTGCCATCAGTGAGTCGCTTGGGCCTGGGTACGAGCAGTACTTC
>-|-|TRBJ2-7|TRBV27
CASSWRGTTWDEQYF
TGTGCCAGCAGTTGGCGCGGGACGACTTGGGACGAGCAGTACTTC
>-|TRBD1|TRBJ1-2|TRBV7-9
CASSLGTDYGYTF
TGTGCCAGCAGCCTCGGGACAGATTATGGCTACACCTTC
>-|-|TRBJ2-6|TRBV24-1
CAIASPGANVLTF
TGTGCCATCGCGTCCCCTGGGGCCAACGTCCTGACTTTC
>-|TRBD1|TRBJ2-7|TRBV12-5
CASGQGASYEQYF
TGTGCTAGTGGTCAGGGGGCCTCCTACGAGCAGTACTTC
>-|-|TRBJ1-2|TRBV4-2
CASSQEGQEANYGYTF
TGTGCCAGCAGCCAAGAAGGGCAGGAGGCTAACTATGGCTACACCTTC
>-|TRBD2|TRBJ2-1|TRBV5-1
CASSLGGLAGGASKVQDYNEQFF
TGCGCCAGCAGCTTGGGGGGACTAGCGGGAGGCGCATCGAAAGTTCAAGACTACAATGAGCAGTTCTTC
>-|TRBD1|TRBJ1-6|TRBV4-1
CASSSEKQGPNSPLHF
TGCGCCAGCAGCTCCGAAAAACAGGGGCCAAATTCACCCCTCCACTTT
>-|-|TRBJ1-6|TRBV2
CAAGENSPLHF
TGTGCCGCAGGGGAAAATTCACCCCTCCACTTT
>-|-|TRBJ1-5|TRBV29-1
CSVYGQFQHF
TGCAGCGTATACGGACAGTTCCAGCATTTT
>-|-|TRBJ2-7|TRBV28
CASSGGVYEQYF
TGTGCCAGCAGTGGCGGAGTCTACGAGCAGTACTTC
>-|TRBD1|TRBJ1-5|TRBV2
CASSVAGGGNQPQHF
TGTGCCAGCAGCGTAGCAGGGGGAGGCAATCAGCCCCAGCATTTT
>-|-|TRBJ2-7|TRBV28
CASRTAARTEYEQYF
TGTGCCAGCAGAACAGCGGCCAGGACGGAGTACGAGCAGTACTTC
>-|-|TRBJ2-7|TRBV5-1
CASSLFGSGYF
TGCGCCAGCAGCTTGTTCGGCTCGGGGTACTTC
>-|TRBD1|TRBJ2-3|TRBV2
CASLERQGTDTQYF
TGTGCCAGCCTTGAGCGACAGGGAACAGATACGCAGTATTTT
>-|-|TRBJ2-7|TRBV5-5
CASIEPGTAYEQYF
TGTGCCAGCATCGAACCGGGCACAGCCTACGAGCAGTACTTC
>-|-|TRBJ2-3|TRBV7-9
CASSVLEDTQYF
TGTGCCAGCAGCGTTTTGGAAGATACGCAGTATTTT
>-|-|TRBJ2-1|TRBV7-8
CASSPQRTQGEQFF
TGTGCCAGCAGCCCACAAAGAACTCAGGGCGAGCAGTTCTTC
>-|-|TRBJ2-7|TRBV5-1
CASSSSYEQYF
TGCGCCAGCAGCTCCTCCTACGAGCAGTACTTC
>-|-|TRBJ2-7|TRBV19
CASSIPYGYEQYF
TGTGCCAGTAGTATCCCTTATGGCTACGAGCAGTACTTC
>few|-|TRBJ2-1|TRBV12-3/TRBV12-4
CASSPGINEQFF
TGTGCCAGCAGTCCAGGGATCAATGAGCAGTTCTTC
>-|-|TRBJ1-1|TRBV5-1
CASSSPGGVSTEAFF
TGCGCCAGCAGCTCCCCGGGGGGAGTGAGCACTGAAGCTTTCTTT
>-|-|TRBJ2-3|TRBV7-3
CASSLQGRASDTQYF
TGTGCCAGCAGCTTACAGGGGAGGGCCTCAGATACGCAGTATTTT
>-|-|TRBJ2-2|TRBV6-4
CASRQQPTGELFF
TGTGCCAGCAGGCAGCAGCCCACCGGGGAGCTGTTTTTT
>few|-|TRBJ2-1|TRBV18
CASSQNRDGEQFF
TGTGCCAGCTCGCAAAACAGGGACGGTGAGCAGTTCTTC
>-|-|TRBJ2-2|TRBV5-6
CASSRTERGRTGELFF
TGTGCCAGCAGCAGAACAGAGAGGGGTCGGACCGGGGAGCTGTTTTTT
>-|-|TRBJ1-2|TRBV5-1
CASRSRDNGDYGYTF
TGCGCCAGCAGGTCCCGGGACAACGGGGACTATGGCTACACCTTC
>-|-|TRBJ1-6|TRBV7-9
CASSLESSYNSPLHF
TGTGCCAGCAGCTTAGAGAGCTCCTATAATTCACCCCTCCACTTT
>-|-|TRBJ1-5|TRBV5-1
CASSFGDSNQPQHF
TGCGCCAGCAGCTTTGGGGATAGCAATCAGCCCCAGCATTTT
>few|-|TRBJ2-7|TRBV23-1
CASSHLQGSYEQYF
TGCGCCAGCAGTCACTTACAGGGATCCTACGAGCAGTACTTC
>once|-|TRBJ2-1|TRBV19
CASSIAWGLGYNEQFF
TGTGCCAGTAGTATAGCTTGGGGGCTAGGATACAATGAGCAGTTCTTC
>few|TRBD1|TRBJ2-2|TRBV10-1
CASRAGGTGELFF
TGCGCCAGCAGAGCAGGGGGCACCGGGGAGCTGTTTTTT
>-|TRBD2|TRBJ2-3|TRBV5-4
CASSRGTSSGTDTQYF
TGTGCCAGCAGCCGCGGGACTAGCTCTGGCACAGATACGCAGTATTTT
>few|-|TRBJ2-2|TRBV20-1
CRASSGGNTGELFF
TGCAGGGCCAGTAGCGGAGGGAACACCGGGGAGCTGTTTTTT
>-|-|TRBJ2-3|TRBV5-8
CASTRGVVDTQYF
TGTGCCAGCACCCGAGGGGTGGTGGATACGCAGTATTTT
>few|-|TRBJ2-1|TRBV24-1
CATSARGNEQFF
TGTGCCACCAGTGCCCGGGGCAATGAGCAGTTCTTC
>-|-|TRBJ2-2|TRBV13
CASSLGTNTGELFF
TGTGCCAGCAGCTTAGGAACGAACACCGGGGAGCTGTTTTTT
>-|-|TRBJ2-5|TRBV6-5
CASSYLAQETQYF
TGTGCCAGCAGTTATCTCGCCCAAGAGACCCAGTACTTC
>-|-|TRBJ2-5|TRBV29-1
CSAGQGLFQETQYF
TGCAGCGCCGGCCAGGGGCTATTCCAAGAGACCCAGTACTTC
>-|TRBD2|TRBJ2-1|TRBV7-2
CASSLRSGSGGDEQFF
TGTGCCAGCAGCCTCAGGAGTGGTAGCGGGGGGGATGAGCAGTTCTTC
>-|-|TRBJ2-5|TRBV5-1
CASSLSYQETQYF
TGCGCCAGCAGCCTTTCGTACCAAGAGACCCAGTACTTC
>-|-|TRBJ2-7|TRBV5-1
CASSPGLRDSYEQYF
TGCGCCAGCAGCCCGGGCTTACGGGACTCCTACGAGCAGTACTTC
>-|TRBD1|TRBJ1-5|TRBV28
CASSFTTGGNQPQHF
TGTGCCAGCAGTTTCACGACAGGGGGCAATCAGCCCCAGCATTTT
>-|-|TRBJ1-4|TRBV9
CASSPLVFRVGEKLFF
TGTGCCAGCAGCCCACTCGTCTTCAGGGTAGGGGAAAAACTGTTTTTT
>-|-|TRBJ2-1|TRBV5-1
CASSLGTENNEQFF
TGCGCCAGCAGCTTGGGGACAGAAAACAATGAGCAGTTCTTC